The entry below gives a single T cell receptor beta chain sequence along with its context. Library preparation (for TCRbeta) was performed with unique molecular identifiers. TCRdb called the PCR reads again in MiXCR, with one record for every CDR3 protein. The top ten hold 2% to 3% of the sample, which has hundreds of thousands of distinct CDR3 sequences, about 31% seen once. The germline V gene has CDR1 SQVTM and CDR2 ANQGSEA. The CDR3 spans 12 residues. V dropped 3 bases and J dropped 4 bases, with 9 bases sitting between them. This entry belongs to a study of T-cell reconstitution after alpha-beta-depleted transplantation in children.

This receptor was identified in a human donor who donated a stem cell graft to a child with aplastic anemia. The chain couples TRBV29-1 to TRBJ2-5; the D gene is possibly TRBD1 (5 bases). The sequencing here drew on PBMCs from the stem cell graft donor, taken from the stem cell graft. The CDR3: CSVELRVETQYF. The CDR3 DNA is TGCAGCGTTGAGCTCAGGGTAGAGACCCAGTACTTC.